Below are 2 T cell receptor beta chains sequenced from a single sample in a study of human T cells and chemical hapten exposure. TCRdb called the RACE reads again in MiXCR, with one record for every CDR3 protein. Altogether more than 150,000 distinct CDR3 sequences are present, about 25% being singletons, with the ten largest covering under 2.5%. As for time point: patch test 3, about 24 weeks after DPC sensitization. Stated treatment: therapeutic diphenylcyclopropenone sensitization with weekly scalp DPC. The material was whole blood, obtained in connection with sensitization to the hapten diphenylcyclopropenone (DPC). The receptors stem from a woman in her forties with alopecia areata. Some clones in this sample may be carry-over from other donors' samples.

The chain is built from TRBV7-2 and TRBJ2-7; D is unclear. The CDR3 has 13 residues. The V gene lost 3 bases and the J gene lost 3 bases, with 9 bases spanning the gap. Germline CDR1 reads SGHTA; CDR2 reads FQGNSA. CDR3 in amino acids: CASSFGRVYEQYF. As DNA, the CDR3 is TGTGCCAGCAGCTTCGGACGGGTCTACGAGCAGTACTTC.

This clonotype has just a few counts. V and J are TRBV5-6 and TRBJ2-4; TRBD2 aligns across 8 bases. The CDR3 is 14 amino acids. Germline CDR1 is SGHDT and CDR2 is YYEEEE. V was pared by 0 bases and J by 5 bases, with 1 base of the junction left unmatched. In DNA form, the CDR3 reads TGTGCCAGCAGCTTGGGAGCGGGAGAAAACATTCAGTACTTC. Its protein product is CASSLGAGENIQYF.